A selection of T cell receptor beta chains follows, all from one sample in a study of Ad26.COV2.S vaccination and SARS-CoV-2 variants. Method: immunoSEQ multiplex PCR; TCRdb's copy keeps in-frame clones and lacks some. This sample carries fewer than 900,000 clones, around 89% of them seen once, and the ten largest clones take approximately 1.5%. The sample was peripheral blood, taken in a trial of Ad26.COV2.S vaccine versus placebo. The receptors were gathered from a person between 18 and 59 years old who received the Ad26.COV2.S COVID-19 vaccine or a placebo. CDR3s include the opening cysteine and the closing phenylalanine or tryptophan. D genes are given only for firm matches.

cdr3_aa,j_call,cdr3_length,d_call,v_call
CASSNALGQGADGYTF,TRBJ1-2,16,TRBD1,TRBV10-1
CASSYDGYQETQYF,TRBJ2-5,14,NA,TRBV6-5
CASSFNPGGLGTEAFF,TRBJ1-1,16,TRBD1,TRBV6-2/TRBV6-3
CASSDIYNEQFF,TRBJ2-1,12,NA,TRBV10-2
CASRTLRVQETQYF,TRBJ2-5,14,NA,TRBV27
CASSLYRGRTQYF,TRBJ2-3,13,TRBD1,TRBV2
CASSYSRTGGEQYF,TRBJ2-7,14,TRBD1,TRBV6-6
CASSEWLAGEQFF,TRBJ2-1,13,NA,TRBV2
CASSLDGGSTAEAFF,TRBJ1-1,15,NA,TRBV11-3
CASSQAERSPLEQYF,TRBJ2-7,15,NA,TRBV3-1/TRBV3-2
CSSLRGVQETQYF,TRBJ2-5,13,NA,TRBV29-1
CASREGRTGEQFF,TRBJ2-1,13,NA,TRBV7-9
CASSISHSNQPQHF,TRBJ1-5,14,NA,TRBV19
CASSRRQGRETQYF,TRBJ2-5,14,TRBD1,TRBV7-9
CASSPQGLGYEQYF,TRBJ2-7,14,NA,TRBV18
CASSPSGGTGSYEQYF,TRBJ2-7,16,TRBD1,TRBV7-6
CASSPRDFNSPLHF,TRBJ1-6,14,NA,TRBV5-1
CASSQEWRTFPVVYF,TRBJ2-7,15,NA,TRBV3-1/TRBV3-2
CAWSEGIAVAFF,TRBJ1-1,12,NA,TRBV30
CAWTPQPYNEQFF,TRBJ2-1,13,NA,TRBV30
CASRGLASEQFF,TRBJ2-1,12,TRBD2,TRBV6-8
CASSLSGQGGELFF,TRBJ2-2,14,TRBD1,TRBV5-1
CSVGEFEQYF,TRBJ2-7,10,NA,TRBV29-1
CASSPSRENQPQHF,TRBJ1-5,14,NA,TRBV23-1
CASSKGLGEQYF,TRBJ2-7,12,NA,TRBV19
CASSPSIREGVNTEAFF,TRBJ1-1,17,NA,TRBV7-8
CASSLGNNEQFF,TRBJ2-1,12,NA,TRBV11-2
CASSLPTGGNTEAFF,TRBJ1-1,15,NA,TRBV5-6
CASSQDRGGTGGSHEQYF,TRBJ2-7,18,TRBD1,TRBV3-1/TRBV3-2
CASSEDTGLAFF,TRBJ1-1,12,NA,TRBV2
CASNRVNQPQHF,TRBJ1-5,12,NA,TRBV2
CASKTGSSTDTQYF,TRBJ2-3,14,TRBD1,TRBV6-6
CASTPGDTTNEKLFF,TRBJ1-4,15,NA,TRBV6-5
CASSEAGGIDEQYF,TRBJ2-7,14,TRBD2,TRBV6-1
CARGRVNTEAFF,TRBJ1-1,12,NA,TRBV2
CASSRTGVLGNTIYF,TRBJ1-3,15,TRBD1,TRBV3-1/TRBV3-2
CASWDRGVPNYGYTF,TRBJ1-2,15,TRBD1,TRBV19
CASSEALQTSGEQFF,TRBJ2-1,15,TRBD2,TRBV2
CASANPAWDTIYF,TRBJ1-3,13,NA,TRBV2
CASSLGGPETQYF,TRBJ2-5,13,NA,TRBV5-1
CASSVGANTEAFF,TRBJ1-1,13,NA,TRBV9